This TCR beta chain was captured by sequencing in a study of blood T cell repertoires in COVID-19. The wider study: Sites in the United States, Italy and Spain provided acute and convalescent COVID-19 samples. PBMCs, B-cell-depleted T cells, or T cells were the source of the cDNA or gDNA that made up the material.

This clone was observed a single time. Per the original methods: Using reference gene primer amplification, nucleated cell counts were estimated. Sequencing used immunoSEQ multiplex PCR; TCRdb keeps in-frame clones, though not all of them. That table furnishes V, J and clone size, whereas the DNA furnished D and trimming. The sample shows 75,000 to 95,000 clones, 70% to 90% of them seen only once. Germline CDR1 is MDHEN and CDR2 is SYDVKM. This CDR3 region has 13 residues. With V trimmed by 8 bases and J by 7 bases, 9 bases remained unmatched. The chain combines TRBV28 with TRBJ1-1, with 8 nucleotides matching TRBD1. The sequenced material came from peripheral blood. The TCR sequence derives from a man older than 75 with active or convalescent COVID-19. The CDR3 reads CASRVQGVGEAFF. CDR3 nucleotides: TGTGCCAGCCGCGTACAGGGGGTCGGTGAAGCTTTCTTT.